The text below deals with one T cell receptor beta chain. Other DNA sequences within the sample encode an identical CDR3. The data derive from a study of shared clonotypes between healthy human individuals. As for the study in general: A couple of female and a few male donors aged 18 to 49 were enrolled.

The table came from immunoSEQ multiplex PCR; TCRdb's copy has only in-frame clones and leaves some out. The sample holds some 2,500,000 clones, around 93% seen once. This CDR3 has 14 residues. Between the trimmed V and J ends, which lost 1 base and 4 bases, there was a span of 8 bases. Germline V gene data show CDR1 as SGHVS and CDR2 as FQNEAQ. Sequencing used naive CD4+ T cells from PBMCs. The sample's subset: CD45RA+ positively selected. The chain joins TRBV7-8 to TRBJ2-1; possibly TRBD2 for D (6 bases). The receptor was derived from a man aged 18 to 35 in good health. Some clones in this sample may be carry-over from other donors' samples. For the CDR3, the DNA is TGTGCCAGCAGCTTAGTGGACTATTACAATGAGCAGTTCTTC. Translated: CASSLVDYYNEQFF.